This TCR beta chain came from a study of shared clonotypes between healthy human individuals. Nashville, Tennessee was home to all donors, who were Caucasian adults. The table lists this clone with a count of one. TCRdb keeps only in-frame clones here, not all; method: immunoSEQ multiplex PCR. Altogether about 600,000 clones are present, more than 95% being singletons, with the ten largest covering around 0.058%. In germline, CDR1 is SNHLY, CDR2 FYNNEI. Germline trimming cut 3 bases from V and 4 bases from J; bases unmatched to any gene: 5. The CDR3 has 15 residues. The V and J genes are TRBV2 and TRBJ1-4, with TRBD1 matching 7 bases. This receptor was obtained from a woman in her 30s in good health. Input material: naive CD4+ T cells sorted from blood. Stated subset: CD45RA+ positively selected. The CDR3 bases are TGTGCCAGCAGTGAGCCCCGGGACAGTAATGAAAAACTGTTTTTT. This codes for CASSEPRDSNEKLFF.